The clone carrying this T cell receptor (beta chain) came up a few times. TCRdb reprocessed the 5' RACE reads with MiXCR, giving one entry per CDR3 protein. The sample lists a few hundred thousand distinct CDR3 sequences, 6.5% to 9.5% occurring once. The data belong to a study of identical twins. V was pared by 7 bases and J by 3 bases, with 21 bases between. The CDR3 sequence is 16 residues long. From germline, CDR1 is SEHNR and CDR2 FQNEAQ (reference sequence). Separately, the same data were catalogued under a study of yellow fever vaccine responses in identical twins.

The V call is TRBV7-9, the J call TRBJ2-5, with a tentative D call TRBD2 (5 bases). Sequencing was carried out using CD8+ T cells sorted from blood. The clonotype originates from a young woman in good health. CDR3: CASTWRIEKGKETQYF. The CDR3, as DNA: TGTGCCAGCACCTGGAGGATAGAGAAGGGTAAAGAGACCCAGTACTTC.